The 9 T cell receptor beta chains in this list originate from one sample, sequenced in a study of graft-versus-host responses after intestinal transplantation. Clones were read by immunoSEQ multiplex PCR, and TCRdb kept only the in-frame ones, dropping some. The top ten clones hold less than 8% of a sample with tens of thousands of clones, approximately 92% of them seen once. The sequencing here drew on bone marrow, taken 700 to 750 days after intestinal transplantation. These receptors came from a human patient who received an intestinal transplant, so some T cells may come from the graft donor.

The chain has TRBV6-4 and TRBJ2-7; tentatively, D is TRBD1 or TRBD2 (5 bases each). The CDR3 sequence is 15 residues long. V shed 6 bases and J shed 3 bases, with 18 bases lying between them. Germline assignment: CDR1 MRHNA and CDR2 SNTAGT. This chain's CDR3 is CASRSRERQGYEQYF. CDR3 nucleotides: TGTGCCAGCAGGAGCCGGGAAAGGCAGGGCTACGAGCAGTACTTC.

This clone was found once. The genes are TRBV11-2 and TRBJ2-7, with a weak D call TRBD2 (5 bases). This CDR3 is built from 15 residues. The germline gives CDR1 SGHAT, CDR2 FQNNGV. Trimming pared 0 bases from V and 5 bases from J, leaving 14 bases between. The CDR3 region is CASSLEGETRNEQYF. Written as DNA, the CDR3 is TGTGCCAGCAGCTTAGAGGGAGAGACACGGAACGAGCAGTACTTC. The full variable domain, rest sourced from reference TRBV11-2 and TRBJ2-7, is EAGVAQSPRYKIIEKRQSVAFWCNPISGHATLYWYQQILGQGPKLLIQFQNNGVVDDSQLPKDRFSAERLKGVDSTLKIQPAKLEDSAVYLCASSLEGETRNEQYFGPGTRLTVT.

This clone was observed a handful of times. CDR3 nucleotide sequence: TGTGCCTTCCCCGGGGGGCCCCATGGCTACACCTTC. This codes for CAFPGGPHGYTF. The rearrangement links TRBV30 to TRBJ1-2; weak D call: TRBD1 (6 bases). V was pared by 7 bases and J by 6 bases, with 15 bases between. CDR1 is GTSNPN, CDR2 SVGIG, per germline (reference sequence). CDR3 length: 12 amino acids.

V and J are TRBV19 and TRBJ1-6; D uncertain. This CDR3 region has 15 residues. V dropped 3 bases and J dropped 10 bases, with 16 bases sitting between them. Germline V gene lookup returns CDR1 LNHDA and CDR2 SQIVND (reference sequence). CDR3 nucleotides: TGTGCCAGTAGTATCGGGGTGGGGTTGAGATCACCCCTCCACTTT. Translated: CASSIGVGLRSPLHF.

Only one count was recorded for this clone. The gene calls are TRBV9 and TRBJ2-3; perhaps D is TRBD1 or TRBD2 (5 bases each). In germline, CDR1 is SGDLS, CDR2 YYNGEE. This CDR3 region has 17 residues. Between the trimmed V and J ends, which lost 1 base and 2 bases, there was a span of 17 bases. The DNA of the CDR3 is TGTGCCAGCAGCGTAACATCGGGACCCCCTTCCACAGATACGCAGTATTTT. It encodes CASSVTSGPPSTDTQYF.

On this clone: One junction end disagrees with the germline gene, perhaps due to a read error. The gene calls are TRBV6-6 and TRBJ2-3, with TRBD2 matching 9 bases. This CDR3 has 16 amino acids. CDR1 and CDR2 from the germline V gene are MNHNY and SVGAGI (reference sequence). CDR3 DNA sequence: TGTGCCAGCACTTACCTTGGGCGGGAGGGCCGGGATACGCAGTATTTT. This sequence encodes CASTYLGREGRDTQYF.

In DNA form, the CDR3 reads TGTGCCAGCAGTTACTCACAGGGTCCCGGGGAGCTGTTTTTT. This sequence encodes CASSYSQGPGELFF. The chain is built from TRBV6-6 and TRBJ2-2, with D possibly being TRBD1 (6 bases). The CDR3 runs to 14 residues. CDR1 MNHNY and CDR2 SVGAGI come from the germline V gene (reference sequence). V was pared by 0 bases and J by 6 bases, with 8 bases between.

This clone was counted only a few times. The chain carries TRBV29-1 and TRBJ2-3; D unclear. The V and J ends lost 6 bases and 3 bases respectively, with 16 bases between them. CDR1 is SQVTM, CDR2 ANQGSEA, per germline. This CDR3 is 14 amino acids long. The CDR3 spells CSVLGGSKTDTQYF. The CDR3 DNA sequence: TGCAGCGTCCTGGGTGGGTCAAAAACAGATACGCAGTATTTT.

The rearrangement links TRBV4-2 to TRBJ1-1; D remains unclear. Germline assignment: CDR1 LGHNA and CDR2 YNFKEQ. Trimming removed 0 bases at V and 9 bases at J, with 11 bases between. CDR3 length equals 13 residues. CDR3 bases: TGTGCCAGCAGCCAAGATCGACGGGATCAAGCTTTCTTT. This sequence encodes CASSQDRRDQAFF.